These 5 T cell receptor beta chains were all obtained from the same sample, sequenced in a study of a mutant IDH1 vaccine in newly diagnosed glioma. The time point: week 11, during vaccination. A single vaccine dose contained 300 ug of mutant IDH1 20-mer peptide, and topical imiquimod was used with it. Using immunoSEQ multiplex PCR, the repertoire was profiled, and TCRdb retains in-frame clones only, with some absent. This sample has 35,000 or so clones, with approximately 80% found just once. For these TCRs, the target antigens are not known. Sequencing was performed on peripheral blood mononuclear cells (PBMCs), taken from a glioma patient whose treatment included an IDH1 peptide vaccine. These receptors all stem from a woman in her 30s with glioma. Some clones in this sample may be carry-over from other donors' samples.

The rearrangement links TRBV7-6 to TRBJ1-1; TRBD1 is a possible D gene (6 bases). Germline V gene data show CDR1 as SGHVS and CDR2 as FNYEAQ. The germline V and J ends were trimmed by 2 bases and 4 bases, with 11 bases remaining between them. CDR3 length: 14 residues. As DNA, the CDR3 is TGTGCCAGCAGCTTAAGGGGGGGAGGCACTGAAGCTTTCTTT. Translation gives CASSLRGGGTEAFF.

V gene TRBV7-9 combines with J gene TRBJ2-7; tentatively, D is TRBD2 (6 bases). CDR1 and CDR2 from the germline V gene are SEHNR and FQNEAQ (reference sequence). V shed 2 bases and J shed 5 bases, with 7 bases lying between them. The length of the CDR3 is 12 residues. CDR3: CASSLTGDEQYF. Written as DNA, the CDR3 is TGTGCCAGCAGCTTAACGGGAGACGAGCAGTACTTC.

The DNA of the CDR3 is TGTGCCAGATTTGGGACGGACGGATCCTACGAGCAGTACTTC. The encoded protein is CARFGTDGSYEQYF. The chain uses TRBV6-4 and TRBJ2-7; D tentatively fits TRBD1 or TRBD2 (5 bases each). The germline gives CDR1 MRHNA, CDR2 SNTAGT. The CDR3 loop spans 14 amino acids. The ends were cut back, 9 bases at V and 1 base at J, with 16 bases in the middle.

The gene calls are TRBV29-1 and TRBJ2-7; D remains unclear. This CDR3 is 12 amino acids long. CDR1 and CDR2 from the germline V gene are SQVTM and ANQGSEA. V was shortened by 4 bases and J by 0 bases, with 7 bases between the two germline ends. This chain's CDR3 is CSVVRDSYEQYF. CDR3 DNA sequence: TGCAGCGTTGTTAGGGACTCCTACGAGCAGTACTTC.

The J gene is TRBJ1-2, the V gene TRBV14; D is possibly TRBD1 (5 bases). V was shortened by 4 bases and J by 6 bases, with 15 bases between the two germline ends. The CDR3 is 14 residues long. The germline V gene has CDR1 SGHDN and CDR2 FVKESK. This chain's CDR3 is CASSPTLEGHGYTF. CDR3 in DNA: TGTGCCAGCAGCCCTACTCTTGAGGGGCATGGCTACACCTTC.